The T cell receptor beta chain under discussion was sequenced for a study of blood T cell repertoires in COVID-19. The CDR3 runs 18 residues. Germline CDR1 MNHEY, CDR2 SVGEGT. Trimming removed 5 bases from V and 0 bases from J; junction bases left unmatched: 10. TCRdb keeps only in-frame clones here, not all; method: immunoSEQ multiplex PCR. The table lists 100,000 to 150,000 clones, roughly 90% of them singletons. J is TRBJ2-2 and V is TRBV6-2 or TRBV6-3; 9 positions match TRBD2. The source is a man aged 55-75 years with COVID-19, enrolled during active disease. Sample: peripheral blood. The CDR3 protein is CASSTVAGAFSNTGELFF. The CDR3 nucleotides are TGTGCCAGCAGTACCGTAGCGGGGGCCTTTTCGAACACCGGGGAGCTGTTTTTT.